This paragraph covers one T cell receptor beta chain sequence. The antigen it binds to is not known. One base away there is no much larger clone; base qualities are not given. The data are from a study of blood T cell repertoires in COVID-19 (dated by TCRdb to the early 2020s). Looking at the study overall: Samples covering the acute and convalescent phases of COVID-19 were provided by collaborators in the United States, Italy and Spain. The material from the prospective study consisted of cDNA or gDNA derived from T cells, B-cell-depleted T cells, or PBMCs. Deeply sampled blood TCRbeta repertoires from subjects exposed to, actively infected with, or recovered from COVID-19 were included in the dataset. The repertoires were made available in a free public database intended to serve as a resource for research on the immune response to SARS-CoV-2. The samples were drawn from the first 160 participants of the ongoing ImmuneRACE study and from some 1,300 subjects provided by 6 global collaborators. Nearly every sample came with metadata listing a de-identified subject ID, COVID-19 status, age in years and sex. Where available, HLA class I and class II types were taken from metadata supplied by the sample provider and were not determined by assay-based typing. What the research found in general, with its limitations: Clinical and demographic metadata were provided uncurated, with the amount varying by source and participant.

The collaborating institutions used their own protocols to collect whole blood in K2EDTA tubes. For TCRbeta analysis, collaborators shipped samples as frozen whole blood, isolated PBMCs, or DNA extracted from either of those sample types. TCRbeta CDR3 regions were amplified from genomic DNA by means of the immunoSEQ Assay, a bias-controlled multiplex PCR. Regarding the original processing steps: Nucleated cell counts per sample were estimated from amplification of reference gene primers within the assay. To quantify the absolute abundance of each unique TCRbeta CDR3 rearrangement, sequence reads were collapsed and filtered. For each sample, productive Simpson clonality was calculated as the square root of Simpson's diversity index across productive rearrangements. TCRdb retrieved this table from immuneACCESS and kept in-frame rearrangements only. Not all clones are present; in checked studies, unresolved V genes account for under half, and no reason is known for the remainder. V and J calls and clone size are those listed in that table; D and trimming were worked out from the DNA. A total of about 39,000 clones appear in this sample, 84% of them only once. The top ten clonotypes cover roughly 15% of the sample.

V is cut back by 1 base and J by 0 bases, with 6 bases in the junction unmatched. The CDR3 spans 17 residues, from the cysteine through the phenylalanine. Of all the DNA, just the CDR3 is kept, 51 bases in frame from base 1. In the germline V gene, CDR1 corresponds to KGHSH and CDR2 to LQKENI. Source material: peripheral blood. The rearrangement joined TRBV18 to TRBJ1-3, with 7 bases in between that match TRBD1. This clonotype originated in a man aged 45-65 years with active or convalescent COVID-19. The CDR3 amino acid sequence is: CASSPLGDSNSGNTIYF. The sequenced DNA is TGTGCCAGCTCACCACTGGGGGACAGCAACTCTGGAAACACCATATATTTT.